One sample yielded the 31 T cell receptor beta chains listed below, sequenced in a study of blood T cell repertoires in COVID-19. Data came from immunoSEQ multiplex PCR; TCRdb stores just in-frame clones and leaves some out. The sample yields around 140,000 clones, 75% to 90% seen once. Sequencing used peripheral blood. The receptors were sampled from a man in his 70s who had recovered from COVID-19.

The CDR3: CATSGGTGEGEQYF. DNA of the CDR3: TGTGCCACCAGCGGCGGGACAGGCGAGGGCGAGCAGTACTTC. V and J are TRBV15 and TRBJ2-7, with 8 bases that match TRBD1. Germline V gene data show CDR1 as LNHNV and CDR2 as YYDKDF (reference sequence). Losses at the gene ends were 5 bases for V and 6 bases for J; bases not matched to a gene: 9. This CDR3 has 14 amino acids.

The rearrangement links TRBV19 to TRBJ2-2; possibly TRBD2 for D (6 bases). V lost 6 bases to trimming and J lost 1 base, with 15 bases between them. The CDR3 extends over 16 amino acids. Germline V CDR1 and CDR2: LNHDA, SQIVND (reference sequence). The CDR3 DNA is TGTGCCAGTAGATTGGGGGACTCCCGGAACACCGGGGAGCTGTTTTTT. This gives the protein CASRLGDSRNTGELFF.

On this clone: The same CDR3 is also encoded by other DNA sequences in this sample. This rearrangement joins TRBV9 to TRBJ1-3; D remains unclear. CDR3 length equals 15 residues. CDR1 SGDLS and CDR2 YYNGEE come from the germline V gene. V lost 4 bases and J 0 bases, leaving 11 bases between the germline ends. The CDR3 protein is CASSPSGNSGNTIYF. The CDR3 DNA follows: TGTGCCAGCAGCCCTTCAGGAAACTCTGGAAACACCATATATTTT. Full variable domain (missing parts from reference TRBV9 and TRBJ1-3): DSGVTQTPKHLITATGQRVTLRCSPRSGDLSVYWYQQSLDQGLQFLIQYYNGEERAKGNILERFSAQQFPDLHSELNLSSLELGDSALYFCASSPSGNSGNTIYFGEGSWLTVV.

The genes are TRBV6-1 and TRBJ2-3; possible D gene TRBD1, 5 bases. The CDR3 sequence is 13 residues long. The V end lost 2 bases, the J end lost 6 bases, and 9 bases lay between the germline ends. Germline V gene lookup returns CDR1 MNHNS and CDR2 SASEGT. CDR3 region: CASSENRWDTQYF. CDR3 sequence (DNA): TGTGCCAGCAGTGAAAACAGGTGGGATACGCAGTATTTT.

This sequence joins TRBV5-1 and TRBJ1-1; unclear D gene. Germline V gives CDR1 SGHRS, CDR2 YFSETQ. The length of the CDR3 is 13 residues. V gave up 5 bases and J gave up 3 bases, with 11 bases separating them. The CDR3 nucleotides are TGCGCCAGCAGGAGGGAGGACTACACTGAAGCTTTCTTT. Translation gives CASRREDYTEAFF.

The V and J genes are TRBV30 and TRBJ1-4; TRBD1 agrees at 10 bases. J gave up 7 bases and V 2 bases, and 4 bases lay outside the gene matches. In germline, CDR1 is GTSNPN, CDR2 SVGIG (reference sequence). The CDR3 runs to 14 residues. For the CDR3, the DNA is TGTGCCTGGAGTAGGACAGGGGGGAGTGAAAAACTGTTTTTT. This encodes CAWSRTGGSEKLFF.

V usage is TRBV10-2 and J usage is TRBJ1-5; the D is unclear. CDR1 and CDR2 (germline): WSHSY, SAAADI. This CDR3 is 13 amino acids long. V was cut by 6 bases and J by 4 bases, with 10 bases left in between. The CDR3 DNA is TGCGCCAGCAGCACGTCGGGGAATCAGCCCCAGCATTTT. Its translation: CASSTSGNQPQHF.

This clone came up a few times. The V and J genes are TRBV19 and TRBJ2-1, with TRBD2 matching over 10 bases. Germline CDR1 LNHDA, CDR2 SQIVND (reference sequence). This CDR3 has 17 residues. Trimming cost V 4 bases and J 4 bases; bases outside gene matches: 10. The CDR3: CASSTPSSGSRYNEQFF. CDR3 coding DNA: TGTGCCAGTAGTACCCCTTCTAGCGGGAGTCGATACAATGAGCAGTTCTTC. Full variable domain (outside the CDR3, taken from reference TRBV19 and TRBJ2-1): DGGITQSPKYLFRKEGQNVTLSCEQNLNHDAMYWYRQDPGQGLRLIYYSQIVNDFQKGDIAEGYSVSREKKESFPLTVTSAQKNPTAFYLCASSTPSSGSRYNEQFFGPGTRLTVL.

This rearrangement joins TRBV3-1 (or the pseudogene TRBV3-2) to TRBJ2-3; 11 positions agree with TRBD2. V shed 5 bases and J 6 bases; nucleotides not matched to a gene: 4. Germline V gives CDR1 LGHDT, CDR2 YNNKEL (reference sequence). The CDR3 runs 14 residues. In nucleotides, the CDR3 is TGTGCCAGCAGCAGTAGCGGGAGGGGTGATACGCAGTATTTT. Its protein is CASSSSGRGDTQYF.

V gene TRBV4-1 combines with J gene TRBJ1-4; 8 nucleotides match TRBD1. Germline trimming cut 4 bases from V and 6 bases from J; bases unmatched to any gene: 10. The CDR3 loop spans 16 amino acids. Germline V gene data show CDR1 as MGHRA and CDR2 as YSYEKL. CDR3 sequence: CASSRRRTGQDEKLFF. DNA for the CDR3: TGCGCCAGCAGCCGGCGAAGGACAGGGCAAGATGAAAAACTGTTTTTT.

The chain employs TRBV9 and TRBJ1-3, with D possibly being TRBD1 (6 bases). Germline assignment: CDR1 SGDLS and CDR2 YYNGEE. V lost 3 bases, J lost 2 bases, and 12 bases lay in between. This CDR3 is built from 15 residues. The CDR3 loop is CASSGDGGPGNTIYF. As DNA, the CDR3 is TGTGCCAGCAGCGGAGACGGGGGGCCTGGAAACACCATATATTTT.

This clone was detected many times. The chain links TRBV10-3 to TRBJ1-6, with 10 positions matching TRBD1. Germline V gives CDR1 ENHRY, CDR2 SYGVKD. The ends lost 3 bases at V and 10 bases at J; junction bases unmatched: 3. This CDR3 spans 14 amino acids. CDR3 in amino acids: CAISDGTGASPLHF. CDR3 DNA: TGTGCCATCAGTGACGGGACAGGGGCATCACCCCTCCACTTT.

The chain uses TRBV6-4 and TRBJ2-3; D not resolved. The CDR3 sequence is 13 residues long. The germline gives CDR1 MRHNA, CDR2 SNTAGT. V was cut by 2 bases and J by 4 bases, with 7 bases left in between. CDR3 coding DNA: TGTGCCAGCAGTGACCCCCGGTCAGATACGCAGTATTTT. It is translated as CASSDPRSDTQYF.

This rearrangement joins TRBV7-8 to TRBJ2-5; TRBD1 is a possible D gene (5 bases). The length of the CDR3 is 15 residues. The germline V gene encodes CDR1 SGHVS and CDR2 FQNEAQ. V dropped 1 base and J dropped 4 bases, with 13 bases sitting between them. The chain's CDR3 is CASSLGQGLGETQYF. As DNA, the CDR3 is TGTGCCAGCAGCTTAGGCCAGGGTCTAGGAGAGACCCAGTACTTC. The full variable domain, completed using reference TRBV7-8 and TRBJ2-5, is GAGVSQSPRYKVAKRGQDVALRCDPISGHVSLFWYQQALGQGPEFLTYFQNEAQLDKSGLPSDRFFAERPEGSVSTLKIQRTQQEDSAVYLCASSLGQGLGETQYFGPGTRLLVL.

The chain combines TRBV5-4 with TRBJ2-1; 13 nucleotides align to TRBD2. The CDR3 contains 15 residues. Germline assignment: CDR1 SGHNT and CDR2 YYREEE (reference sequence). The V gene end was trimmed by 4 bases and the J gene end by 6 bases; junction bases not matched to a gene: 4. CDR3: CASSERTSGSNEQFF. The DNA for the CDR3 is TGTGCCAGCAGCGAAAGGACTAGCGGGAGCAATGAGCAGTTCTTC.

In this sample, this clone turned up a few times. The genes are TRBV3-1 (or the pseudogene TRBV3-2) and TRBJ1-2, with 10 bases lining up with TRBD1. There are 14 residues in the CDR3. The ends lost 1 base at V and 4 bases at J; junction bases unmatched: 0. CDR1 LGHDT and CDR2 YNNKEL come from the germline V gene (reference sequence). As DNA, the CDR3 is TGTGCCAGCAGCCAAGGGACAGGGGGCTATGGCTACACCTTC. It translates to CASSQGTGGYGYTF.

The V and J genes are TRBV4-2 and TRBJ1-1; the D gene is possibly TRBD1 (6 bases). Trimming took 4 bases from V and 0 from J, leaving 9 bases between them. This CDR3 has 14 amino acids. Germline V gives CDR1 LGHNA, CDR2 YNFKEQ. The CDR3 DNA follows: TGTGCCAGCAGCCCAGGGGTCCTGAACACTGAAGCTTTCTTT. It is translated as CASSPGVLNTEAFF.

This clone was detected only once. The chain is built from TRBV9 and TRBJ2-5; possibly TRBD2 for D (6 bases). V was shortened by 0 bases and J by 1 base, with 10 bases between the two germline ends. This CDR3 has 15 amino acids. The germline V gene has CDR1 SGDLS and CDR2 YYNGEE. CDR3: CASSVGGNSQETQYF. The CDR3 DNA follows: TGTGCCAGCAGCGTAGGCGGGAATTCCCAAGAGACCCAGTACTTC. Full variable domain (remainder filled in from reference TRBV9 and TRBJ2-5): DSGVTQTPKHLITATGQRVTLRCSPRSGDLSVYWYQQSLDQGLQFLIQYYNGEERAKGNILERFSAQQFPDLHSELNLSSLELGDSALYFCASSVGGNSQETQYFGPGTRLLVL.

The DNA of the CDR3 is TGCGCCAGCAGCTTGGCCCAGACTAGCGGGGGATACAATGAGCAGTTCTTC. Translation: CASSLAQTSGGYNEQFF. The chain carries TRBV5-1 and TRBJ2-1, with 12 nucleotides matching TRBD2. Germline V gene sequence: CDR1 SGHRS, CDR2 YFSETQ. Losses at the gene ends were 0 bases for V and 4 bases for J; bases not matched to a gene: 5. The CDR3 totals 17 residues.

The chain uses TRBV15 and TRBJ2-7; 7 bases map to TRBD1. V shed 3 bases, J shed 0 bases, and the junction held 2 bases outside the gene matches. This CDR3 is 14 amino acids long. Germline CDR1 is LNHNV and CDR2 is YYDKDF (reference sequence). The CDR3 sequence: CATSRGQISYEQYF. The CDR3 DNA reads TGTGCCACCAGCAGGGGACAGATCTCCTACGAGCAGTACTTC.

This clone was picked up a small number of times. This chain joins TRBV14 and TRBJ2-1, with a tentative D call TRBD2 (5 bases). Deletions cut 4 bases from V and 3 bases from J, with 19 bases between. This CDR3 spans 17 amino acids. Germline CDR1 reads SGHDN; CDR2 reads FVKESK. CDR3 protein: CASSPTRLLPFYNEQFF. CDR3 DNA sequence: TGTGCCAGCAGCCCCACTAGACTCCTACCCTTCTACAATGAGCAGTTCTTC.

This clone was counted between two and nine times. The chain carries TRBV18 and TRBJ1-4; TRBD1 matches 10 bases. Germline V lookup: CDR1 KGHSH, CDR2 LQKENI. The CDR3 extends over 16 amino acids. The V segment lost 3 bases and the J segment 1 base; nucleotides outside the gene matches: 2. The CDR3, as DNA: TGTGCCAGCTCACCGGACAGGGGGGGAACTAATGAAAAACTGTTTTTT. Encoded protein: CASSPDRGGTNEKLFF.

The chain combines TRBV7-2 with TRBJ2-6, with 7 bases matching TRBD2. Looked up from germline, CDR1 is SGHTA and CDR2 is FQGNSA. The CDR3 length is 18 residues. V trimming: 5 bases; J trimming: 0 bases; junction bases outside the gene matches: 10. CDR3 region: CASSRRSSGTSGANVLTF. DNA of the CDR3: TGTGCCAGCAGCCGTCGGTCCAGCGGGACCTCTGGGGCCAACGTCCTGACTTTC.

This chain links TRBV7-9 with TRBJ2-1; 9 bases are shared with TRBD2. Per the germline V gene, CDR1 is SEHNR and CDR2 is FQNEAQ (reference sequence). The ends lost 1 base at V and 4 bases at J; junction bases unmatched: 8. This CDR3 comprises 17 residues. CDR3 amino acids: CASSLGWSGRTYNEQFF. CDR3 in DNA: TGTGCCAGCAGCTTAGGATGGAGCGGGAGGACGTACAATGAGCAGTTCTTC. Based on the CDR3 plus reference TRBV7-9 and TRBJ2-1, the full variable domain is DTGVSQNPRHKITKRGQNVTFRCDPISEHNRLYWYRQTLGQGPEFLTYFQNEAQLEKSRLLSDRFSAERPKGSFSTLEIQRTEQGDSAMYLCASSLGWSGRTYNEQFFGPGTRLTVL.

CDR3 DNA sequence: TGTGCCAGCAGTTACGGTTTATACGGGGGCACTGAAGCTTTCTTT. Translation: CASSYGLYGGTEAFF. The chain couples TRBV6-2 or TRBV6-3 to TRBJ1-1, with D possibly matching TRBD1 (5 bases). This CDR3 contains 15 residues. The V gene's germline CDR1 is MNHEY and CDR2 SVGEGT. V was clipped by 2 bases and J by 4 bases, with 14 bases between them.

CDR3: CASSSPETGNTGELFF. CDR3 nucleotide sequence: TGTGCCAGCAGCTCACCGGAGACAGGGAACACCGGGGAGCTGTTTTTT. This chain uses TRBV6-6 with TRBJ2-2; D perhaps matches TRBD1 (6 bases). The germline V and J ends were trimmed by 6 bases and 1 base, with 15 bases remaining between them. Germline-derived CDR1 and CDR2 are MNHNY and SVGAGI (reference sequence). The CDR3 has 16 residues.

The chain recombines TRBV30 with TRBJ2-3; 13 bases agree with TRBD2. Germline V gene sequence: CDR1 GTSNPN, CDR2 SVGIG (reference sequence). V lost 0 bases, J lost 0 bases, and 3 bases stayed unmatched. CDR3 length: 17 residues. CDR3 amino acids: CAWSVLGLAGSTDTQYF. CDR3 nucleotides: TGTGCCTGGAGTGTACTGGGACTAGCGGGAAGCACAGATACGCAGTATTTT.

The V and J genes are TRBV5-6 and TRBJ1-1; 7 bases are shared with TRBD1. The germline V gene has CDR1 SGHDT and CDR2 YYEEEE. The CDR3 sequence is 14 residues long. V shed 4 bases, J shed 4 bases, and the junction held 7 bases outside the gene matches. The CDR3 spells CASSRRQGVTEAFF. The CDR3 nucleotides are TGTGCCAGCAGCCGCCGACAGGGCGTCACTGAAGCTTTCTTT.

The rearrangement links TRBV12-3 or TRBV12-4 to TRBJ2-1, with D uncertain. The V end lost 5 bases, the J end lost 4 bases, and 9 bases lay between the germline ends. The CDR3 runs 13 residues. The CDR3 loop reads CASSQELYNEQFF. The CDR3 coding sequence is TGTGCCAGCAGTCAAGAGCTATACAATGAGCAGTTCTTC.

The V and J genes are TRBV6-5 and TRBJ2-2; 8 bases match TRBD2. Germline V gene data show CDR1 as MNHEY and CDR2 as SVGAGI. The CDR3 totals 15 residues. Unmatched junction bases numbered 6, after V lost 6 bases and J lost 3 bases. In nucleotides, the CDR3 is TGTGCCAGCAGAAAAGCGGGAGTAGACACCGGGGAGCTGTTTTTT. Translation: CASRKAGVDTGELFF.

The J gene is TRBJ2-5, the V gene TRBV27, with a weak D call TRBD2 (6 bases). This CDR3 comprises 14 residues. V shed 3 bases and J shed 5 bases, with 13 bases lying between them. Germline lookup yields CDR1 MNHEY and CDR2 SMNVEV (reference sequence). The CDR3 coding sequence is TGTGCCAGCAGTTTTGTGGGAGGCCGTGAGACCCAGTACTTC. Translation: CASSFVGGRETQYF.